The 23 T cell receptor beta chains below come from one sample, sequenced in a study of T cells in Graves' hyperthyroidism and ophthalmopathy. Using RNA transcripts as the source, TCR beta CDR3 regions were amplified. Carried out on the TCR CDR3, a first-round RT-PCR used the HTBI primer set. TCRdb analysed the multiplex PCR reads with MiXCR anew, one entry per CDR3 protein. The table lists 150,000 or so distinct CDR3 sequences, approximately 20% of them singletons. Sequencing was carried out using blood. The receptors here all came from a woman between 45 and 65 years old with Graves' hyperthyroidism that later progressed to Graves' ophthalmopathy.

This clonotype was seen ten or more times. Since a much larger clone is just one base distant, this may be a read error. CDR3 nucleotides: TGTGCCGGCAGTCCCCGGGCGTTTGAGACCCAGTACTTC. Translating it yields CAGSPRAFETQYF. The genes are TRBV27 and TRBJ2-5; D is undetermined. Per germline, CDR1 MNHEY and CDR2 SMNVEV (reference sequence). This CDR3 comprises 13 residues.

This clonotype was seen repeatedly, ten times or more. The chain recombines TRBV10-3 with TRBJ2-5; tentative D call: TRBD2 (7 bases). Germline values: CDR1 ENHRY, CDR2 SYGVKD. The CDR3 is made up of 17 amino acids. The V gene lost 0 bases and the J gene lost 2 bases, with 16 bases spanning the gap. The chain's CDR3 is CAISESTPGEGQETQYF. The DNA for the CDR3 is TGTGCCATCAGTGAGTCGACGCCAGGGGAGGGTCAAGAGACCCAGTACTTC.

This clonotype appeared a few times. The J gene is TRBJ1-1, the V gene TRBV20-1, with 11 positions matching TRBD1. The trim removed 3 bases at V and 4 bases at J, leaving 10 bases unmatched. Looked up from germline, CDR1 is DFQATT and CDR2 is SNEGSKA (reference sequence). The CDR3 is made up of 16 amino acids. The CDR3 spells CSARSRSGTGGTEAFF. In nucleotides, the CDR3 is TGCAGTGCTAGGTCCCGCTCCGGGACAGGGGGCACTGAAGCTTTCTTT.

This clonotype was counted at least ten times. This chain connects TRBV30 to TRBJ1-2, with D perhaps matching TRBD1 (5 bases). Trimming shortened V by 4 bases and J by 4 bases, and 13 bases separated the two germline ends. Germline lookup yields CDR1 GTSNPN and CDR2 SVGIG (reference sequence). This CDR3 comprises 13 residues. The CDR3 sequence is CAWNRDLGYGYTF. The DNA for the CDR3 is TGTGCCTGGAACCGGGACCTCGGCTATGGCTACACCTTC.

The chain carries TRBV9 and TRBJ2-5; TRBD2 matches 11 bases. Germline values: CDR1 SGDLS, CDR2 YYNGEE. J gave up 5 bases and V 0 bases, and 3 bases lay outside the gene matches. CDR3 length equals 15 residues. The CDR3 loop is CASSVATSGSETQYF. DNA for the CDR3: TGTGCCAGCAGCGTAGCAACTAGCGGGAGCGAGACCCAGTACTTC.

The V call is TRBV4-1, the J call TRBJ2-7; D possibly corresponds to TRBD1 (5 bases). The CDR3 has 13 residues. Trimming removed 0 bases from V and 5 bases from J, with 8 bases in between. The germline CDR1 and CDR2 sequences are MGHRA and YSYEKL. CDR3 in amino acids: CASSQDFRDEQYF. The DNA of the CDR3 is TGCGCCAGCAGCCAAGATTTCAGGGACGAGCAGTACTTC.

The chain links TRBV2 to TRBJ2-1, with 12 bases identical to TRBD2. The CDR3 is made up of 14 amino acids. CDR1 is SNHLY, CDR2 FYNNEI, per germline. Germline trimming cut 8 bases from V and 6 bases from J; bases unmatched to any gene: 5. The CDR3 here is CASGRGLAGNEQFF. The CDR3 DNA follows: TGTGCCAGCGGGAGGGGACTAGCGGGCAATGAGCAGTTCTTC.

The rearrangement joins TRBV5-1 to TRBJ1-6; 9 bases match TRBD1. This CDR3 has 14 amino acids. CDR1 is SGHRS and CDR2 is YFSETQ in the germline V gene. J gave up 9 bases and V 4 bases, and 5 bases lay outside the gene matches. CDR3 loop: CASSRDRAVSPLHF. DNA of the CDR3: TGCGCCAGCAGCAGGGACAGGGCGGTTTCACCCCTCCACTTT.

This chain joins TRBV15 and TRBJ1-3, with a possible D match to TRBD1 (5 bases). The CDR3 runs to 17 residues. Looked up from germline, CDR1 is LNHNV and CDR2 is YYDKDF (reference sequence). V shed 1 base and J shed 0 bases, with 13 bases lying between them. In DNA form, the CDR3 reads TGTGCCACCAGCAGAGGGTCAACAGGCCACTCTGGAAACACCATATATTTT. Translation gives CATSRGSTGHSGNTIYF.

This chain connects TRBV10-1 to TRBJ1-1; D ambiguous. CDR1 and CDR2 (germline): WNHNN, SYGVQD (reference sequence). CDR3 size: 13 residues. V was shortened by 8 bases and J by 1 base, with 11 bases between the two germline ends. In DNA, the CDR3 is TGCGCCAGCCGAACTGCAAAGAACACTGAAGCTTTCTTT. Its protein is CASRTAKNTEAFF.

The table lists this clonotype with a few counts. The chain links TRBV7-8 to TRBJ1-4; 7 nucleotides line up with TRBD1. The CDR3 covers 17 residues. Germline V gene lookup returns CDR1 SGHVS and CDR2 FQNEAQ. J lost 5 bases, V lost 4 bases, and 13 bases had no gene match. CDR3 loop: CASSSIRNRGSNEKLFF. Here the CDR3 DNA reads TGTGCCAGCAGCTCTATCCGCAACAGGGGATCCAATGAAAAACTGTTTTTT.

This clonotype was detected many times. This chain uses TRBV7-3 with TRBJ2-1; 9 positions agree with TRBD2. CDR1 is SGHTA and CDR2 is FQGTGA in the germline V gene. The CDR3 is 15 residues long. V was clipped by 3 bases and J by 10 bases; unmatched bases: 10. The CDR3 loop reads CASSLGSGSSREQFF. CDR3 DNA: TGTGCCAGCAGCTTGGGTAGCGGGAGTTCACGGGAGCAGTTCTTC.

The chain joins TRBV7-2 to TRBJ2-7, with D possibly being TRBD2 (5 bases). There are 13 residues in the CDR3. Trimming stripped 5 bases from V and 3 bases from J, with 11 bases between. Germline V CDR1 and CDR2: SGHTA, FQGNSA. The CDR3 sequence is CASSESGIYEQYF. CDR3 sequence (DNA): TGTGCCAGCAGCGAATCCGGGATCTACGAGCAGTACTTC.

This clonotype was picked up a small number of times. Here the CDR3 reads CASSQDLGVRGYTF. Written as DNA, the CDR3 is TGTGCCAGCAGCCAAGACCTTGGGGTCCGGGGCTACACCTTC. The chain links TRBV4-2 to TRBJ1-2; the D is unclear. The CDR3 totals 14 residues. CDR1 is LGHNA and CDR2 is YNFKEQ in the germline V gene. Trimming shortened V by 0 bases and J by 8 bases, and 13 bases separated the two germline ends.

This clonotype was seen ten or more times. The chain links TRBV11-2 to TRBJ2-1, with 7 nucleotides matching TRBD2. This CDR3 region has 17 residues. V lost 1 base and J lost 7; bases outside the gene matches: 13. CDR1 SGHAT and CDR2 FQNNGV come from the germline V gene. The CDR3 DNA sequence: TGTGCCAGCAGCTTAGTCCAGCGGGGCCCCCGGGGGAATGAGCAGTTCTTC. This encodes CASSLVQRGPRGNEQFF.

There are many counts of this clonotype. The V call is TRBV25-1, the J call TRBJ1-1; D possibly corresponds to TRBD1 (5 bases). V lost 8 bases and J 3 bases, leaving 16 bases between the germline ends. There are 14 residues in the CDR3. Germline V CDR1 and CDR2: MGHDK, SYGVNS. The CDR3 sequence is CASSRRGEDTEAFF. In DNA form, the CDR3 reads TGTGCCAGCTCTCGCCGGGGGGAGGACACTGAAGCTTTCTTT.

This clonotype was found many times. V usage is TRBV11-2 and J usage is TRBJ2-3, with D unresolved. V shed 4 bases and J shed 6 bases, with 14 bases lying between them. The CDR3 has 14 residues. Germline assignment: CDR1 SGHAT and CDR2 FQNNGV. CDR3 sequence (DNA): TGTGCCAGCAGCTCCCCGACGGAGTCCGATACGCAGTATTTT. Translated, it gives CASSSPTESDTQYF.

The chain joins TRBV30 to TRBJ2-3; D perhaps matches TRBD1 (6 bases). The length of the CDR3 is 15 residues. The germline V gene has CDR1 GTSNPN and CDR2 SVGIG (reference sequence). V dropped 5 bases and J dropped 0 bases, with 15 bases sitting between them. The DNA for the CDR3 is TGTGCCTGGGGAAGAGGTGGGGGCAGCACAGATACGCAGTATTTT. Amino acid sequence: CAWGRGGGSTDTQYF.

This chain joins TRBV7-6 and TRBJ2-3; the match to TRBD2 covers 12 bases. Germline V gene data show CDR1 as SGHVS and CDR2 as FNYEAQ. The length of the CDR3 is 16 residues. J lost 2 bases, V lost 3 bases, and 3 bases had no gene match. CDR3 sequence: CASSLASGRATDTQYF. The CDR3 DNA is TGTGCCAGCAGCTTGGCTAGCGGGAGGGCCACAGATACGCAGTATTTT. Using reference TRBV7-6 and TRBJ2-3 for the parts outside the CDR3, the full variable domain is GAGVSQSPRYKVTKRGQDVALRCDPISGHVSLYWYRQALGQGPEFLTYFNYEAQQDKSGLPNDRFSAERPEGSISTLTIQRTEQRDSAMYRCASSLASGRATDTQYFGPGTRLTVL.

The chain employs TRBV20-1 and TRBJ2-1; D tentatively reads TRBD1 or TRBD2 (5 bases each). V was pared by 2 bases and J by 0 bases, with 14 bases between. There are 16 residues in the CDR3. The germline V gene encodes CDR1 DFQATT and CDR2 SNEGSKA (reference sequence). CDR3: CSARKIGTSSYNEQFF. Written as DNA, the CDR3 is TGCAGTGCTAGAAAGATCGGGACCAGCTCCTACAATGAGCAGTTCTTC.

A few counts support this clonotype. The V gene is TRBV28, the J gene TRBJ2-2; 14 bases fit TRBD2. Germline trimming cut 5 bases from V and 4 bases from J; bases unmatched to any gene: 6. CDR3 size: 17 residues. Germline CDR1 reads MDHEN; CDR2 reads SYDVKM. Written as DNA, the CDR3 is TGTGCCAGCAGTACCTCCGGACTAGCGGGAGGCACCGGGGAGCTGTTTTTT. Residues: CASSTSGLAGGTGELFF.

This clonotype was seen ten or more times. The CDR3 sequence: CASTTIGGVYYGYTF. CDR3 coding DNA: TGTGCCAGCACTACCATCGGGGGGGTGTACTATGGCTACACCTTC. The V gene is TRBV6-2 or TRBV6-3, the J gene TRBJ1-2, with a weak D call TRBD1 (5 bases). This CDR3 spans 15 amino acids. Germline V lookup: CDR1 MNHEY, CDR2 SVGEGT. V lost 7 bases, J lost 3 bases, and 18 bases lay in between.

This clonotype appeared many times. The J gene is TRBJ1-2, the V gene TRBV6-1, with D possibly TRBD1 on 6 matching bases. Germline CDR1 and CDR2: MNHNS and SASEGT. The CDR3 runs 14 residues. With 6 bases removed from V and 8 bases from J, the gap between germline ends came to 19 bases. The CDR3 nucleotides are TGTGCCAGCAGAATGAAATCGGGGGGGCGAGGCTACACCTTC. Its translation is CASRMKSGGRGYTF.